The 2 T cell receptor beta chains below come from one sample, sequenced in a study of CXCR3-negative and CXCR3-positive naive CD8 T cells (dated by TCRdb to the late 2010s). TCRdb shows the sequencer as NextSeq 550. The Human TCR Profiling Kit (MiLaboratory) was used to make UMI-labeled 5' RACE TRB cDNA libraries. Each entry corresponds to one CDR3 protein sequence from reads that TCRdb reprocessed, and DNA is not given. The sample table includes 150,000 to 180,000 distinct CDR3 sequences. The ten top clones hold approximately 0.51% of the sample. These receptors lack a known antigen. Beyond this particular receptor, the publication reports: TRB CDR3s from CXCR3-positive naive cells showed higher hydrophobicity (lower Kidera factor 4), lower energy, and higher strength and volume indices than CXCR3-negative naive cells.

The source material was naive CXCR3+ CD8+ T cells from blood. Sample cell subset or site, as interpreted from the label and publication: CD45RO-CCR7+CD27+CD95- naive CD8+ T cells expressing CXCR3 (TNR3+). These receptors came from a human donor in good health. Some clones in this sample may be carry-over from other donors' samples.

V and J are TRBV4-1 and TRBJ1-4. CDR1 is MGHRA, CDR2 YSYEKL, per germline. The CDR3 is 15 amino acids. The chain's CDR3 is CASSQAWGANEKLFF.

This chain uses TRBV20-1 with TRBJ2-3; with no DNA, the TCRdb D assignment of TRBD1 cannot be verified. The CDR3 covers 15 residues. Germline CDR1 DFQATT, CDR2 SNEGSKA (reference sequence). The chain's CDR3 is CSAILQGETGDTQYF.